This is a list of T cell receptor beta chains from one sample in a study of T cells in localized non-small cell lung cancer. Generated by immunoSEQ multiplex PCR, the TCRdb table keeps only in-frame clones and is missing some. Among around 41,000 clones, 70% to 90% were seen once, and the ten largest hold less than 9%. Specimen: peripheral blood, collected before any cancer treatment. The receptors stem from a woman aged 18-55 years with stage III lung adenocarcinoma. Each CDR3 is given with its conserved first and last residue. Each record gives: clone size, V gene, J gene, D gene, CDR3 DNA, CDR3 protein. The D gene is left open where the match is weak. Some rows have no size entry. The others give once, few or many, or a class for an expanded clone.

size: -
V: TRBV6-6
J: TRBJ2-5
D: -
DNA: TGTGCCGCAGGATCAGGGTCGCAAGAGACCCAGTACTTC
CDR3: CAAGSGSQETQYF

size: -
V: TRBV27
J: TRBJ1-1
D: -
DNA: TGTGCCAGCAGTGTAAGCCGGGAGCGAGCTGAAGCTTTCTTT
CDR3: CASSVSRERAEAFF

size: -
V: TRBV9
J: TRBJ1-1
D: -
DNA: TGTGCCAGCAGCGTAGGTGTCGGGATGTCCACTGAAGCTTTCTTT
CDR3: CASSVGVGMSTEAFF

size: -
V: TRBV15
J: TRBJ2-1
D: TRBD2
DNA: TGTGCCACCAGCAAAGAAGGGGGACTAGCGGGATCGAAGCAGTTCTTC
CDR3: CATSKEGGLAGSKQFF

size: -
V: TRBV27
J: TRBJ2-1
D: -
DNA: TGTGCCAGCAGTTTATGCCCCCTCTCCTACAATGAGCAGTTCTTC
CDR3: CASSLCPLSYNEQFF

size: -
V: TRBV7-7
J: TRBJ2-5
D: TRBD2
DNA: TGTGCCAGCAGCCCCAGGACTAGCGGGGAGACCCAGTACTTC
CDR3: CASSPRTSGETQYF

size: -
V: TRBV6-1
J: TRBJ1-4
D: -
DNA: TGTGCCAGCAGCGCTGGGTCCCCTGAAAAACTGTTTTTT
CDR3: CASSAGSPEKLFF

size: once
V: TRBV9
J: TRBJ2-1
D: -
DNA: TGTGCCAGCAGCGTAGAGGGGGGGCCGCTCAATGAGCAGTTCTTC
CDR3: CASSVEGGPLNEQFF

size: -
V: TRBV11-3
J: TRBJ2-1
D: TRBD2
DNA: TGTGCCAGCAGCTTAACCGGGGGGGCCGGCAATGAGCAGTTCTTC
CDR3: CASSLTGGAGNEQFF

size: -
V: TRBV2
J: TRBJ1-1
D: -
DNA: TGTGCCAGCAGTCCAGGGAGTAGGTACACTGAAGCTTTCTTT
CDR3: CASSPGSRYTEAFF

size: -
V: TRBV11-2
J: TRBJ2-1
D: TRBD2
DNA: TGTGCCAGCAGCTTCACCCCGGGACTAGCGCCGTACAATGAGCAGTTCTTC
CDR3: CASSFTPGLAPYNEQFF

size: -
V: TRBV7-3
J: TRBJ1-1
D: -
DNA: TGTGCCAGCAGCCCGGCGGGGCCCAACACTGAAGCTTTCTTT
CDR3: CASSPAGPNTEAFF

size: -
V: TRBV10-3
J: TRBJ2-5
D: -
DNA: TGTGCCATCAGTGAGTCGAACCGGAAAGAGACCCAGTACTTC
CDR3: CAISESNRKETQYF

size: -
V: TRBV5-1
J: TRBJ2-3
D: -
DNA: TGCGCCAGCAGCTTAGATGGGGAAAAGGAAACGCAGTATTTT
CDR3: CASSLDGEKETQYF

size: -
V: TRBV4-1
J: TRBJ1-2
D: TRBD1
DNA: TGCGCCAGCAGCCAATCACCAGGGACAGGGAAATATGGCTACACCTTC
CDR3: CASSQSPGTGKYGYTF

size: -
V: TRBV27
J: TRBJ2-7
D: -
DNA: TGTGCCAGCAGTCCCCGAGTGTGGGTCGACGCTGAGCAGTACTTC
CDR3: CASSPRVWVDAEQYF

size: -
V: TRBV7-2
J: TRBJ2-1
D: -
DNA: TGTGCCAGCAGCCACCGGGACCGAATCTACAATGAGCAGTTCTTC
CDR3: CASSHRDRIYNEQFF

size: -
V: TRBV5-6
J: TRBJ1-2
D: -
DNA: TGTGCCAGCAGCTGGGGGCAGCTAGACGTAGGCTACACCTTC
CDR3: CASSWGQLDVGYTF

size: -
V: TRBV29-1
J: TRBJ2-1
D: -
DNA: TGCAGCGTTGAATCAGGGCAGTTCTTC
CDR3: CSVESGQFF

size: -
V: TRBV6-5
J: TRBJ2-2
D: -
DNA: TGTGCCAGCAGTTACGCAAGCCCCGGGGAGCTGTTTTTT
CDR3: CASSYASPGELFF

size: -
V: TRBV5-8
J: TRBJ1-5
D: -
DNA: TGTGCCAGCAGCTTAGCGGCAGGGAATCAGCCCCAGCATTTT
CDR3: CASSLAAGNQPQHF

size: -
V: TRBV2
J: TRBJ1-4
D: -
DNA: TGTGCCAGCAGCCTGGGGCCTAATGAAAAACTGTTTTTT
CDR3: CASSLGPNEKLFF

size: -
V: TRBV2
J: TRBJ2-2
D: -
DNA: TGTGCCAGCATCAGGCAGGTGGACACCGGGGAGCTGTTTTTT
CDR3: CASIRQVDTGELFF

size: -
V: TRBV19
J: TRBJ1-5
D: TRBD1
DNA: TGTGCCAGTACCTCTGGGACAGGGGAACAGCCCCAGCATTTT
CDR3: CASTSGTGEQPQHF

size: -
V: TRBV9
J: TRBJ2-5
D: TRBD2
DNA: TGTGCCAGCAGCCCAGAGGCGGGGGGGCTCTATGAGACCCAGTACTTC
CDR3: CASSPEAGGLYETQYF

size: once
V: TRBV30
J: TRBJ1-5
D: TRBD1
DNA: TGTGCCTGGAGCGCAGGAAGGGGGCATTGGGTCAATCAGCCCCAGCATTTT
CDR3: CAWSAGRGHWVNQPQHF

size: -
V: TRBV19
J: TRBJ1-5
D: TRBD1
DNA: TGTGCCAGTAGTATCCCCTCCGGGACAGGGAGCAATCAGCCCCAGCATTTT
CDR3: CASSIPSGTGSNQPQHF

size: -
V: TRBV5-1
J: TRBJ2-4
D: TRBD1
DNA: TGCGCCAGCAGCTTGGGACAGGGGGATCAAAACATTCAGTACTTC
CDR3: CASSLGQGDQNIQYF

size: -
V: TRBV7-9
J: TRBJ1-1
D: -
DNA: TGTGCCAGCAGCTTAAAGGGGGGTGAAGCTTTCTTT
CDR3: CASSLKGGEAFF

size: -
V: TRBV19
J: TRBJ2-1
D: TRBD1
DNA: TGTGCCAGTAGTGAGGACAGGGGAAAACTTCTCAATGAGCAGTTCTTC
CDR3: CASSEDRGKLLNEQFF

size: -
V: TRBV19
J: TRBJ2-3
D: TRBD2
DNA: TGTGCCAGTAGTACTACCGGGACTAGCGGCGGGACGCAGTATTTT
CDR3: CASSTTGTSGGTQYF

size: -
V: TRBV19
J: TRBJ2-1
D: TRBD2
DNA: TGTGCCAGTAGTATATCTGCTAGCGGGGGAAGGAATGAGCAGTTCTTC
CDR3: CASSISASGGRNEQFF

size: -
V: TRBV2
J: TRBJ2-2
D: -
DNA: TGTGCCAGCAGTTATGACAGAAACCTCGGGGAGCTGTTTTTT
CDR3: CASSYDRNLGELFF

size: -
V: TRBV12-5
J: TRBJ2-7
D: -
DNA: TGTGCTAGTGGTTTGGCCCTTCGGACGGCTACCTACGAGCAGTACTTC
CDR3: CASGLALRTATYEQYF

size: -
V: TRBV5-6
J: TRBJ1-1
D: -
DNA: TGTGCCAGCAGCTCACCCGGGGCGAACACTGAAGCTTTCTTT
CDR3: CASSSPGANTEAFF

size: -
V: TRBV30
J: TRBJ2-7
D: -
DNA: TGTGCCTGGAGTCACCCTCGGACAGCGACACTTTACGAGCAGTACTTC
CDR3: CAWSHPRTATLYEQYF

size: -
V: TRBV11-3
J: TRBJ2-1
D: TRBD1
DNA: TGTGCCAGCAGAGCTGCGGGTACAGGGGGTGAGCAGTTCTTC
CDR3: CASRAAGTGGEQFF

size: -
V: TRBV2
J: TRBJ1-1
D: -
DNA: TGTGCCAGCAGTGAAACGCAGGGTCCGTTGAACACTGAAGCTTTCTTT
CDR3: CASSETQGPLNTEAFF

size: -
V: TRBV6-5
J: TRBJ1-1
D: -
DNA: TGTGCCAGCACCCGGTTATTTGACACTGAAGCTTTCTTT
CDR3: CASTRLFDTEAFF

size: once
V: TRBV2
J: TRBJ1-1
D: -
DNA: TGTGCCAGCAGTGACAGGGGAACGTCTAAAGCTTTCTTT
CDR3: CASSDRGTSKAFF

size: -
V: TRBV2
J: TRBJ1-1
D: -
DNA: TGTGCCAGTTTCGGGGAAGAGGACACTGAAGCTTTCTTT
CDR3: CASFGEEDTEAFF

size: medium-sized
V: TRBV4-2
J: TRBJ2-1
D: -
DNA: TGTGCCAGCAGCCAAGACCAAACTGTTTACAATGAGCAGTTCTTC
CDR3: CASSQDQTVYNEQFF

size: -
V: TRBV7-2
J: TRBJ1-6
D: TRBD1
DNA: TGTGCCAGCAGCTTAGGGGGACAGGGTAGGAATTCACCCCTCCATTTT
CDR3: CASSLGGQGRNSPLHF

size: -
V: TRBV30
J: TRBJ2-7
D: TRBD1
DNA: TGTGCCTGGAGTCACCGGGACAGGGGGCGAAACGAGCAGTACTTC
CDR3: CAWSHRDRGRNEQYF

size: -
V: TRBV11-2
J: TRBJ2-3
D: TRBD1
DNA: TGTGCCAGCAGCCCCCCGGGGGGACAGGGGATGGTCCAGTATTTT
CDR3: CASSPPGGQGMVQYF

size: -
V: TRBV7-3
J: TRBJ1-2
D: -
DNA: TGTGCCAGCAGCTTAAGGGGAGACTATGGCTACACCTTC
CDR3: CASSLRGDYGYTF

size: once
V: TRBV5-1
J: TRBJ2-1
D: TRBD1
DNA: TGCGCCAGCAGGGGGACAGGAATCTACAATGAGCAGTTCTTC
CDR3: CASRGTGIYNEQFF

size: -
V: TRBV5-5
J: TRBJ1-1
D: -
DNA: TGTGCCAGCAGTTCCAGCAGGAACACTGAAGCTTTCTTT
CDR3: CASSSSRNTEAFF

size: -
V: TRBV15
J: TRBJ2-2
D: -
DNA: TGTGCCACCACACATGGTTCCGGCGACACCGGGGAGCTGTTTTTT
CDR3: CATTHGSGDTGELFF

size: -
V: TRBV28
J: TRBJ1-2
D: -
DNA: TGTGCCAGCAGCGTGGCGGGCCACTATGGCTACACCTTC
CDR3: CASSVAGHYGYTF

size: once
V: TRBV5-1
J: TRBJ2-5
D: -
DNA: TGCGCCAGCAGCCACACCGGGGCGCGCCAAGAGACCCAGTACTTC
CDR3: CASSHTGARQETQYF